The 6 T cell receptor beta chains given below trace back to one sample, sequenced in a study of cytomegalovirus exposure and HLA in healthy donors. It was with 60 Vbeta and 13 Jbeta primers that the PCR ran. TCRdb's table, derived via immunoSEQ multiplex PCR, lists solely in-frame clones and lacks some. This repertoire shows 100,000 to 150,000 clones, 70% to 85% found once; its top ten account for 9.5% to 15%. Sequenced: PBMCs. These receptors all stem from a woman aged 35 to 49 in good health and CMV-seropositive.

This chain connects TRBV11-2 to TRBJ2-7, with 10 bases fitting TRBD2. After removal of 2 bases from V and 2 bases from J, the junction contained 12 bases not matched to a gene. Germline CDR1 is SGHAT and CDR2 is FQNNGV. CDR3 size: 18 residues. The CDR3 reads CASSLTRPSGRVTYEQYF. CDR3 nucleotides: TGTGCCAGCAGCTTAACCCGACCAAGCGGGAGGGTTACCTACGAGCAGTACTTC.

Concerning this clone itself: One junction end disagrees with the germline gene, perhaps due to a read error. The rearrangement links TRBV7-2 to TRBJ2-7; a weak D match, TRBD2 (6 bases). The CDR3 has 13 amino acids. Germline V gives CDR1 SGHTA, CDR2 FQGNSA. The CDR3 DNA is TGTGCCAGCAGCTTAGCAGCGGGCCTTAACTGGGACTTC. This codes for CASSLAAGLNWDF.

The V gene is TRBV30, the J gene TRBJ2-1; TRBD2 agrees at 10 bases. Germline V CDR1 and CDR2: GTSNPN, SVGIG (reference sequence). The CDR3 totals 17 residues. The J segment lost 7 bases and the V segment lost 3 bases, leaving 15 bases of the junction unmatched. The CDR3 loop reads CAWSSRGASGRGNEQFF. CDR3 nucleotides: TGTGCCTGGAGCTCTCGGGGAGCTAGCGGGAGAGGAAATGAGCAGTTCTTC.

This clone came up once. The genes are TRBV21-1 and TRBJ2-1; the table gives TRBD1 as D, unverified against the DNA. TRBV21-1 is flagged as a pseudogene. This CDR3 is built from 17 residues. CDR3 bases: TGTGCCAGCAGCAAAGCGCTTTCAGGGCGATCCTACAATGAGCAGTTCTTC. Its translation is CASSKALSGRSYNEQFF.

This chain links TRBV2 with TRBJ2-3; D remains ambiguous. The length of the CDR3 is 12 residues. Trimming removed 7 bases at V and 3 bases at J, with 8 bases between. The V gene's germline CDR1 is SNHLY and CDR2 FYNNEI. CDR3 coding DNA: TGTGCCAGCACCAGGAATACAGATACGCAGTATTTT. It translates to CASTRNTDTQYF.

This clone has a single count. The genes are TRBV5-1 and TRBJ2-5, with 11 bases that match TRBD2. Trimming cost V 4 bases and J 2 bases; bases outside gene matches: 10. Per germline, CDR1 SGHRS and CDR2 YFSETQ. The CDR3 is 17 amino acids. This CDR3 reads CASSGKGLAGLQETQYF. The CDR3 DNA sequence: TGCGCCAGCAGCGGGAAAGGACTAGCGGGCTTACAAGAGACCCAGTACTTC.